The 16 T cell receptor beta chains below were found in one sample sequenced in a study of shared clonotypes between healthy human individuals. This table comes from immunoSEQ multiplex PCR, and its TCRdb copy is limited to in-frame clones, with some not included. The sample holds roughly 1,100,000 clones, 75% seen once. The source material was memory CD4+ T cells sorted from blood. Described subset: CD45RA-negative fraction. The receptors were gathered from a man in his late teens or twenties in good health.

This chain links TRBV9 with TRBJ2-1, with 7 nucleotides matching TRBD2. V shed 4 bases and J 2 bases; nucleotides not matched to a gene: 9. Germline-derived CDR1 and CDR2 are SGDLS and YYNGEE. The CDR3 runs 16 residues. For the CDR3, the DNA is TGTGCCAGCAGCATTAGCGGGCAGTCAACCTACAATGAGCAGTTCTTC. Its translation is CASSISGQSTYNEQFF.

V and J are TRBV10-3 and TRBJ2-7, with D perhaps TRBD2 (5 bases). CDR1 ENHRY and CDR2 SYGVKD come from the germline V gene. This CDR3 is 15 amino acids long. V gave up 5 bases and J gave up 1 base, with 15 bases separating them. The CDR3 sequence is CAISRSAGSSYEQYF. The CDR3 region has the DNA TGTGCCATCAGTCGGTCCGCGGGTTCTTCCTACGAGCAGTACTTC.

This clone came up once. The chain recombines TRBV27 with TRBJ1-3; no reliable D call. The germline gives CDR1 MNHEY, CDR2 SMNVEV (reference sequence). V was pared by 1 base and J by 2 bases, with 9 bases between. This CDR3 has 15 residues. CDR3 protein: CASSLLPGTGNTIYF. CDR3 nucleotide sequence: TGTGCCAGCAGTTTATTGCCCGGGACTGGAAACACCATATATTTT.

This clone was detected only a few times. The chain uses TRBV5-4 and TRBJ1-3; D is unresolved. The germline V gene encodes CDR1 SGHNT and CDR2 YYREEE (reference sequence). The CDR3 is 15 amino acids. Deletions cut 0 bases from V and 0 bases from J, with 7 bases between. CDR3 nucleotide sequence: TGTGCCAGCAGCTTGGACGGACTCTCTGGAAACACCATATATTTT. The encoded protein is CASSLDGLSGNTIYF.

Concerning this clone itself: The identical CDR3 is also encoded by other nucleotide sequences in the sample. The chain couples TRBV5-1 to TRBJ2-4, with 7 bases aligning to TRBD2. The J segment lost 2 bases and the V segment lost 0 bases, leaving 2 bases of the junction unmatched. The germline CDR1 and CDR2 sequences are SGHRS and YFSETQ. The CDR3 has 15 amino acids. The CDR3 protein is CASSLAGGTKNIQYF. As DNA, the CDR3 is TGCGCCAGCAGCTTGGCCGGGGGGACCAAAAACATTCAGTACTTC.

CDR3 bases: TGTGCCATTTGGAGACCTGGGGCCAACGTCCTGACTTTC. Its protein is CAIWRPGANVLTF. V is TRBV2 and J is TRBJ2-6, with D unresolved. The CDR3 is made up of 13 amino acids. V lost 10 bases to trimming and J lost 2 bases, with 9 bases between them. Germline V lookup: CDR1 SNHLY, CDR2 FYNNEI.

The chain has TRBV9 and TRBJ2-3, with D perhaps matching TRBD1 (6 bases). The CDR3 is made up of 18 amino acids. The V and J ends lost 0 bases and 5 bases respectively, with 22 bases between them. CDR1 and CDR2 (germline): SGDLS, YYNGEE. The CDR3 region has the DNA TGTGCCAGCAGCGTAGGAGTCAGGGGTGGCAGAAGTATAGATACGCAGTATTTT. The encoded protein is CASSVGVRGGRSIDTQYF.

The V call is TRBV5-1, the J call TRBJ1-6; TRBD1 aligns across 8 bases. The CDR3 contains 14 residues. V lost 5 bases and J lost 8; bases outside the gene matches: 6. Germline CDR1 reads SGHRS; CDR2 reads YFSETQ. The CDR3 reads CASSPGQAHSPLHF. The CDR3 nucleotides are TGCGCCAGCAGTCCGGGACAGGCACATTCACCCCTCCACTTT.

V usage is TRBV5-8 and J usage is TRBJ1-1; no clear D. V was clipped by 10 bases and J by 5 bases, with 12 bases between them. This CDR3 is built from 11 residues. The germline V gene encodes CDR1 SGHTS and CDR2 YDEGEE. Written as DNA, the CDR3 is TGTGCCGGCCCGATTCGAACTGAAGCTTTCTTT. It translates to CAGPIRTEAFF.

The chain joins TRBV4-3 to TRBJ1-2, with D perhaps TRBD1 (5 bases). V was shortened by 4 bases and J by 4 bases, with 19 bases between the two germline ends. CDR1 is LGHNA and CDR2 is YSLEER in the germline V gene. The CDR3 covers 16 residues. The CDR3 nucleotides are TGCGCCAGCAGCCTCACCCTTATGCCGGGGGGCTATGGCTACACCTTC. Encoded protein: CASSLTLMPGGYGYTF.

The chain links TRBV12-5 to TRBJ2-3; TRBD2 is a possible D gene (6 bases). Trimming left V 0 bases short and J 2 bases short, with 9 bases between. Germline values: CDR1 LGHNT, CDR2 FRNRAP. The CDR3 consists of 15 residues. CDR3 amino acids: CASGLVEGITDTQYF. For the CDR3, the DNA is TGTGCTAGTGGTTTGGTGGAGGGGATCACAGATACGCAGTATTTT. Full variable domain (remainder filled in from reference TRBV12-5 and TRBJ2-3): DARVTQTPRHKVTEMGQEVTMRCQPILGHNTVFWYRQTMMQGLELLAYFRNRAPLDDSGMPKDRFSAEMPDATLATLKIQPSEPRDSAVYFCASGLVEGITDTQYFGPGTRLTVL.

This chain uses TRBV5-1 with TRBJ2-1, with 8 bases matching TRBD2. The V gene's germline CDR1 is SGHRS and CDR2 YFSETQ. The CDR3 consists of 17 residues. V dropped 4 bases and J dropped 7; count of bases not matched to a gene: 16. CDR3 protein: CASSRSLFGGAWNEQFF. In nucleotides, the CDR3 is TGCGCCAGCAGCCGGAGCTTATTCGGGGGGGCCTGGAATGAGCAGTTCTTC.

The chain combines TRBV7-6 with TRBJ2-5; TRBD1 or TRBD2 may be the D gene (5 bases each). Trimming cost V 2 bases and J 5 bases, with 18 bases left between them. The CDR3 extends over 16 amino acids. Germline values: CDR1 SGHVS, CDR2 FNYEAQ. CDR3 sequence: CASSLFEGIGRETQYF. The CDR3, as DNA: TGTGCCAGCAGCTTATTTGAGGGGATTGGGCGGGAGACCCAGTACTTC.

On this clone itself: Other DNA sequences in the same sample also yield this CDR3. The chain recombines TRBV18 with TRBJ1-1; 7 bases are shared with TRBD1. The CDR3 covers 14 residues. Per germline, CDR1 KGHSH and CDR2 LQKENI. Germline trimming cut 1 base from V and 2 bases from J; bases unmatched to any gene: 1. The CDR3 is CASSPQGANTEAFF. CDR3 bases: TGTGCCAGCTCACCACAGGGGGCCAACACTGAAGCTTTCTTT.

In its sample, this clone was seen a few times. This chain connects TRBV11-2 to TRBJ1-6; tentative D call: TRBD1 (5 bases). CDR1 is SGHAT, CDR2 FQNNGV, per germline. This CDR3 region has 18 residues. The V end was cut by 5 bases, the J end by 0 bases, with 17 bases between. The CDR3 nucleotides are TGTGCCAGCAGCAGTAAAAAGCGACAGTCCTCCTATAATTCACCCCTCCACTTT. Translated: CASSSKKRQSSYNSPLHF.

The chain employs TRBV9 and TRBJ2-7, with D possibly being TRBD1 (6 bases). With 2 bases removed from V and 2 bases from J, the gap between germline ends came to 23 bases. Germline assignment: CDR1 SGDLS and CDR2 YYNGEE. The CDR3 is 18 amino acids. Here the CDR3 reads CASSVISAPARGPYEQYF. Written as DNA, the CDR3 is TGTGCCAGCAGCGTGATCTCCGCCCCGGCCAGGGGACCCTACGAGCAGTACTTC. The full variable domain, with the rest looked up from reference TRBV9 and TRBJ2-7, is DSGVTQTPKHLITATGQRVTLRCSPRSGDLSVYWYQQSLDQGLQFLIQYYNGEERAKGNILERFSAQQFPDLHSELNLSSLELGDSALYFCASSVISAPARGPYEQYFGPGTRLTVT.